This entry is about one TCR beta chain. Its antigen remains unknown. This specimen comes from a study of regulatory T cells in long-lasting Graves disease. Points from the study as a whole: TCR diversity was lower in persistent Graves' patients (versus newly diagnosed ones).

Time point specified: newly diagnosed GD, antithyroid drugs for less than 3 months. Extracted PBMC RNA gave rise to the TCR library. Relying on iRepertoire HTBI primers and Arm-PCR of CDR3 regions, the team built TCR beta libraries. TCRdb recomputed calls from the multiplex PCR reads with MiXCR, one row per CDR3 protein. The table lists roughly 560,000 distinct CDR3 sequences, about 12% of them singletons, with approximately 9% in the top ten. The sample was also reused in another study, on T cells in Graves' hyperthyroidism and ophthalmopathy. That study reports: Exclusion criteria comprised uncontrolled infection, other autoimmune disease, pregnancy or lactation. In blood, most of the thyroid clonotypes expanded above 0.001 were also present.

The sequencing here drew on peripheral blood mononuclear cells (PBMCs), taken at new diagnosis, from a patient treated with antithyroid drugs. This clonotype originated in a woman in her 30s with Graves disease.

The chain's CDR3 is CASSQGPDLPGNYGYTF. CDR3 coding DNA: TGTGCCAGCAGCCAAGGCCCCGACCTTCCCGGTAACTATGGCTACACCTTC. V and J are TRBV3-1 and TRBJ1-2; D unclear. With 1 base removed from V and 1 base from J, the gap between germline ends came to 16 bases. The CDR3 is 17 amino acids. The V gene's germline CDR1 is LGHDT and CDR2 YNNKEL (reference sequence).